This T cell receptor (beta chain) was sequenced for a study of T cells after yellow fever vaccination. Study overall: Fractions of limited cellularity were prepared by means of SMART-Seq v4 Ultra Low Input. Overall study results and limits: Once the booster was given, most primary-vaccination clones reappeared, at approximately 97% for CD4 and over 85% for CD8.

This clonotype was counted ten times or more. Its antigen is undetermined. TCRdb reprocessed the 5' RACE reads with MiXCR, giving one entry per CDR3 protein. The sample includes about 320,000 distinct CDR3 sequences, roughly 4.3% of them seen just once. CDR1 is SEHNR and CDR2 is FQNEAQ in the germline V gene (reference sequence). The CDR3 sequence is 15 residues long. Germline trimming cut 5 bases from V and 6 bases from J; bases unmatched to any gene: 7. The sample in question was PBMCs, obtained 15 days after the yellow fever booster vaccination. The chain combines TRBV7-9 with TRBJ1-6, with 7 bases identical to TRBD1. The source is a man younger than 30 who received the YFV17D yellow fever vaccine. The CDR3 nucleotides read TGTGCCAGCAGCCCCCACGGACAGGTTAATTCACCCCTCCACTTT. Translation gives CASSPHGQVNSPLHF.